Listed below are T cell receptor beta chains from one sample, sequenced in a study of blood T cells in healthy people across ages. TCRdb called the 5' RACE reads again in MiXCR, with one record for every CDR3 protein. This table has approximately 1.5 million distinct CDR3 sequences, approximately 32% appearing once. Input material: blood. The receptors were gathered from a woman aged 25 to 45 in good health. The CDR3 runs from the conserved cysteine through the conserved F or W. The D gene is left open where the match is weak. Clone size is shown for a subset of rows, as once, few, many or a class of expanded clone.

>.|TRBJ1-1|.|17|TRBV11-2
TGTGCCAGCAGAATCACATTATACAGAGAAAGGAACACTGAAGCTTTCTTT
CASRITLYRERNTEAFF
>.|TRBJ2-5|.|13|TRBV2
TGTGCCAGCAGTGGACAGTGGGGGGAGACCCAGTACTTC
CASSGQWGETQYF
>many|TRBJ1-4|.|15|TRBV4-1
TGCGCCAGCAGCCTATCTACGGGTTTTAATGAAAAACTGTTTTTT
CASSLSTGFNEKLFF
>.|TRBJ2-5|.|16|TRBV21-1
TGTGCCAGCAGCAAAGAAGGACTCGAGCGGCAAGAGACCCAGTACTTC
CASSKEGLERQETQYF
>few|TRBJ2-1|TRBD1|14|TRBV7-2
TGTGCCAGCAGCGCAGCGGAACAGGGGGTAAGGCAGTTCTTC
CASSAAEQGVRQFF
>few|TRBJ2-7|.|16|TRBV5-1
TGCGCCAGCAGTCAACCCTACCAGCAGGGTCTCTACGAGCAGTACTTC
CASSQPYQQGLYEQYF
>.|TRBJ2-4|.|12|TRBV4-1
TGCGCCAGCAGCCAAGACGGGGACATTCAGTACTTC
CASSQDGDIQYF
>few|TRBJ1-2|TRBD1|16|TRBV4-2
TGTGCCAGCAGCCTTTCGCTCGCCGGGACAGGGGATGGCTACACCTTC
CASSLSLAGTGDGYTF
>once|TRBJ2-1|.|16|TRBV5-1
TGCGCCAGCAGCAAAAGGGACGGCAAGGTGGAAGTTGAGCAGTTCTTC
CASSKRDGKVEVEQFF
>once|TRBJ2-3|.|12|TRBV12-3/TRBV12-4
TGTGCCAGCAGTCAAAGCACAGATGCGCAGTATTTT
CASSQSTDAQYF
>many|TRBJ2-1|.|14|TRBV12-3/TRBV12-4
TGTGCCAGCAGTTTGGGGACAACCAACAATGAGCAGTTCTTC
CASSLGTTNNEQFF
>many|TRBJ2-7|.|13|TRBV7-3
TGTGCCAGCAGCTTCGGCCCCGAGAACGAGCAGTACTTC
CASSFGPENEQYF
>.|TRBJ1-2|.|12|TRBV2
TGTGCCAGCAACGGGCGGGACTATGGCTACACCTTC
CASNGRDYGYTF
>.|TRBJ2-2|TRBD1|16|TRBV20-1
TGCAGTGCTTCCCTCCGGGACAGGTTGAACACCGGGGAGCTGTTTTTT
CSASLRDRLNTGELFF
>.|TRBJ1-1|.|14|TRBV4-2
TGTGCCAGCAGCCCTTACGCGGGGGCCTCTGAAGCTTTCTTT
CASSPYAGASEAFF
>many|TRBJ2-1|.|13|TRBV29-1
TGCAGCGTTGAAGAACCCGGGCTCGGGTGGCAGTTCTTC
CSVEEPGLGWQFF
>.|TRBJ1-2|.|13|TRBV20-1
TGCAGTGCTGGGGGGATAGCTAACTATGGCTACACCTTC
CSAGGIANYGYTF
>few|TRBJ2-7|TRBD1|13|TRBV10-3
TGTGCCATCAGTTGGACAGGCGGCTACGAGCAGTACTTC
CAISWTGGYEQYF